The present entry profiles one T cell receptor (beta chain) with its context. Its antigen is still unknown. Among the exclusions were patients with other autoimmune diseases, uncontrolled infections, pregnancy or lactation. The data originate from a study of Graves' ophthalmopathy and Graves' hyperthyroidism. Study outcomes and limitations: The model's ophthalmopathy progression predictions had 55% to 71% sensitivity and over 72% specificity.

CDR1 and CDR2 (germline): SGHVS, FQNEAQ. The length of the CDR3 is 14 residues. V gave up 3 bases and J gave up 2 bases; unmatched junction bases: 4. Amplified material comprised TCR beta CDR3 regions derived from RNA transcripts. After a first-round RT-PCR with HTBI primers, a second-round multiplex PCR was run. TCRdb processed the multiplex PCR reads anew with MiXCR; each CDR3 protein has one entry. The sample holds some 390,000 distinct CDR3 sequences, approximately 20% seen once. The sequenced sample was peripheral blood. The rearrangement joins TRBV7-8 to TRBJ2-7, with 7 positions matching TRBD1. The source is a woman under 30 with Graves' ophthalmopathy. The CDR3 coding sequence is TGTGCCAGCAGCTTCTGGACAGGTGCCTACGAGCAGTACTTC. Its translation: CASSFWTGAYEQYF.